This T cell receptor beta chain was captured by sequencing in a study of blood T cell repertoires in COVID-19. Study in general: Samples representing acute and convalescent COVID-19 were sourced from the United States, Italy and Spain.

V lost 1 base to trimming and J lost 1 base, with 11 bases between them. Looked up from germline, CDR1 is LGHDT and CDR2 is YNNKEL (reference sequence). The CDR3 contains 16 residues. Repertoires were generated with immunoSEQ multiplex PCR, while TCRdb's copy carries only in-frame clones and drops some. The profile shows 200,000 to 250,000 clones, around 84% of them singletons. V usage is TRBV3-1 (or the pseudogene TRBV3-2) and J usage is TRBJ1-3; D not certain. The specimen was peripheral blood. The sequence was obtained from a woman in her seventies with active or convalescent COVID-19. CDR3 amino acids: CASSQGGASSGNTIYF. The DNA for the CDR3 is TGTGCCAGCAGCCAAGGAGGAGCTAGTTCTGGAAACACCATATATTTT.